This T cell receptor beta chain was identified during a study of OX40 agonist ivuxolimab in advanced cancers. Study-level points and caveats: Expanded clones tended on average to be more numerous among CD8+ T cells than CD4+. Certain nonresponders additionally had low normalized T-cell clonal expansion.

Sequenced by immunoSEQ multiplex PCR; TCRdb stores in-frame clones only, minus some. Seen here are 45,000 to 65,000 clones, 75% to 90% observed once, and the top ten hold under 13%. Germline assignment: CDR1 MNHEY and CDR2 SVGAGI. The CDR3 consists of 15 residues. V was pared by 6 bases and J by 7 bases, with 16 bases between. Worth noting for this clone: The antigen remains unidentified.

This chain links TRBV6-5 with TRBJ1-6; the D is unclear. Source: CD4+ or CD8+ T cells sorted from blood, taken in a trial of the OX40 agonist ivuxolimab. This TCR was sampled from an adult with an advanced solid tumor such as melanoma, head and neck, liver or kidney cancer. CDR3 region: CASRVDHTVNSPLHF. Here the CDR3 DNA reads TGTGCCAGCAGGGTGGATCACACGGTAAATTCACCCCTCCACTTT.